Sequencing of this T cell receptor (beta chain) was carried out in a study of blood T cell repertoires in COVID-19. As for the study in general: Italy, Spain and the United States were the sources of the convalescent and acute COVID-19 samples. T cells, B-cell-depleted T cells, or PBMCs supplied cDNA or gDNA.

In the authors' methods: The assay estimated nucleated cells by amplifying reference gene primers. TCRdb keeps only in-frame clones here, not all; method: immunoSEQ multiplex PCR. That table is the source of V, J and clone size, and D and trimming were worked out from the DNA. The sample has 120,000 to 150,000 clones; 80% to 90% are singletons. The CDR3 sequence is 13 residues long. Germline values: CDR1 KGHDR, CDR2 SFDVKD. Trimming shortened V by 3 bases and J by 3 bases, and 8 bases separated the two germline ends. This clone was counted only a few times. J is TRBJ2-7 and V is TRBV24-1, with D possibly matching TRBD2 (6 bases). The sample comprised peripheral blood. This receptor was identified in a woman in her forties or fifties with acute or convalescent COVID-19. CDR3 sequence (DNA): TGTGCCACCAGTGATGGGGGGAACTACGAGCAGTACTTC. It is translated as CATSDGGNYEQYF.